This T cell receptor (beta chain) was sequenced for a study of shared clonotypes between healthy human individuals. Findings and limits, study-wide: Sharing across several donors was seen in approximately 5.2% of naive CD4 clonotypes.

Within Nashville, Tennessee resided all donors, each a Caucasian adult. The repertoire was sequenced with immunoSEQ multiplex PCR; TCRdb's copy has only in-frame clones and lacks some. The table shows some 550,000 clones, with around 97% occurring only once. This clone was seen just once. Its cognate antigen is unknown. The V gene end was trimmed by 2 bases and the J gene end by 6 bases; junction bases not matched to a gene: 13. The germline V gene encodes CDR1 SGHRS and CDR2 YFSETQ. The CDR3 has 16 amino acids. The chain employs TRBV5-1 and TRBJ1-2; 7 bases agree with TRBD1. Source material: naive CD4+ T cells sorted from blood. Subset reported: CD45RA+ positively selected. This receptor was taken from a woman in her 30s in good health. CDR3 amino acids: CASSFRQIATGDGYTF. Written as DNA, the CDR3 is TGCGCCAGCAGCTTCCGCCAAATAGCCACAGGGGATGGCTACACCTTC.